This paragraph reports one TCR beta chain. The data originate from a study of blood T cell repertoires in COVID-19. For the study at large: Specimens from acute and convalescent COVID-19 originated in the United States, Italy and Spain. PBMCs, B-cell-depleted T cells, or T cells were the source of the cDNA or gDNA that made up the material.

In the original analysis: The assay estimated nucleated cells by amplifying reference gene primers. The protocol was immunoSEQ multiplex PCR, while the TCRdb copy is restricted to in-frame clones and leaves out a portion. V and J calls and clone size are those listed in that table; D and trimming were worked out from the DNA. The data contain more than 85,000 clones, roughly 91% of them singletons. The germline gives CDR1 MDHEN, CDR2 SYDVKM. Trimming cost V 6 bases and J 4 bases, with 16 bases left between them. The CDR3 totals 15 residues. V is TRBV28 and J is TRBJ1-5; a weak D match, TRBD1 (5 bases). The clonotype originates from a woman in her forties or fifties with acute or convalescent COVID-19. The sequencing sample was made of peripheral blood. The CDR3 reads CASRKSQGQNQPQHF. The CDR3 region has the DNA TGTGCCAGCAGGAAGAGCCAGGGTCAGAATCAGCCCCAGCATTTT.